The 24 T cell receptor beta chains below all came from one sample that was sequenced in a study of blood T cells in healthy people across ages. Using a J-beta primer mix together with a sample-barcoded 5' primer, a second PCR was run for roughly 6 to 12 cycles. Using its own MiXCR run on the 5' RACE reads, TCRdb lists one record per CDR3 protein. The sample consists of roughly 800,000 distinct CDR3 sequences, 25% of them appearing once. These sequences were also reported in another study, on T cells of mothers and their children.

Specimen: blood. Receptors were obtained from a boy between 5 and 17 years old in good health.

This clonotype was recorded a few times. CDR3 protein: CASSFRGAGAINQPQHF. The CDR3 DNA reads TGTGCCAGCAGTTTTAGGGGGGCAGGGGCCATCAATCAGCCCCAGCATTTT. V usage is TRBV12-3 or TRBV12-4 and J usage is TRBJ1-5; maybe TRBD1 (6 bases). Trimming removed 3 bases from V and 3 bases from J, with 18 bases in between. The CDR3 has 17 amino acids.

The genes are TRBV6-5 and TRBJ1-1; 7 positions agree with TRBD1. CDR3 size: 14 residues. Germline values: CDR1 MNHEY, CDR2 SVGAGI. Unmatched junction bases numbered 3, after V lost 2 bases and J lost 3 bases. This chain's CDR3 is CASSYGGTDTEAFF. In nucleotides, the CDR3 is TGTGCCAGCAGTTACGGGGGGACAGACACTGAAGCTTTCTTT.

This clonotype was counted between two and nine times. The chain has TRBV3-1 and TRBJ2-5, with a possible D match to TRBD2 (6 bases). Per the germline V gene, CDR1 is LGHDT and CDR2 is YNNKEL (reference sequence). Between the trimmed V and J ends, which lost 7 bases and 2 bases, there was a span of 17 bases. The CDR3 runs 15 residues. CDR3 protein: CASTIISGLQETQYF. The CDR3 DNA sequence: TGTGCCAGCACAATTATCTCGGGACTTCAAGAGACCCAGTACTTC.

This chain connects TRBV25-1 to TRBJ2-1; D gene uncertain. The ends were cut back, 7 bases at V and 8 bases at J, with 12 bases in the middle. This CDR3 has 12 residues. Germline assignment: CDR1 MGHDK and CDR2 SYGVNS. CDR3 bases: TGTGCCAGCACCTTGAATAGGGATGAGCAGTTCTTC. Protein sequence: CASTLNRDEQFF.

This clonotype was found a few times. The chain couples TRBV10-3 to TRBJ1-5; TRBD1 aligns across 7 bases. V was clipped by 4 bases and J by 4 bases; unmatched bases: 4. The germline gives CDR1 ENHRY, CDR2 SYGVKD. The CDR3 sequence is 14 residues long. DNA for the CDR3: TGTGCCATCAGTGGGGGACAGTCTAATCAGCCCCAGCATTTT. Translation: CAISGGQSNQPQHF.

The V and J genes are TRBV6-2 or TRBV6-3 and TRBJ2-2; D unresolved. This CDR3 contains 16 residues. Germline CDR1 and CDR2: MNHEY and SVGEGT. The V and J ends lost 2 bases and 7 bases respectively, with 17 bases between them. The CDR3 loop reads CASSYEAVRGDGELFF. As DNA, the CDR3 is TGTGCCAGCAGTTACGAGGCAGTCCGAGGTGACGGGGAGCTGTTTTTT.

This clonotype is a singleton in its sample. This chain connects TRBV5-1 to TRBJ1-2; D is ambiguous. This CDR3 has 14 amino acids. The germline gives CDR1 SGHRS, CDR2 YFSETQ. V lost 2 bases to trimming and J lost 6 bases, with 14 bases between them. The CDR3 DNA is TGCGCCAGCAGCTTTAAGAACCAACCCGATGGCTACACCTTC. It specifies CASSFKNQPDGYTF.

This chain links TRBV4-1 with TRBJ2-1, with D uncertain. The DNA end favors TRBJ2-5, so the J call may be wrong. CDR3 size: 13 residues. Germline V gene lookup returns CDR1 MGHRA and CDR2 YSYEKL. The CDR3 spells CASSQDSVQTQYF. The CDR3 DNA reads as TGCGCCAGCAGCCAAGATTCAGTACAGACCCAGTACTTC.

This clonotype was observed a handful of times. V gene TRBV28 combines with J gene TRBJ2-5; 13 nucleotides line up with TRBD2. TRBJ2-1 explains the end of the DNA better; the J call may be wrong. The CDR3 covers 16 residues. In germline, CDR1 is MDHEN, CDR2 SYDVKM. CDR3 region: CASRQGLAGIYNEQFF. The CDR3 DNA is TGTGCCAGCAGACAGGGACTAGCGGGAATATACAATGAGCAGTTCTTC.

This clonotype was counted between two and nine times. V usage is TRBV7-9 and J usage is TRBJ1-4; no definite D call. The V end lost 3 bases, the J end lost 8 bases, and 16 bases lay between the germline ends. The CDR3 runs to 15 residues. The germline V gene has CDR1 SEHNR and CDR2 FQNEAQ (reference sequence). The CDR3 nucleotides read TGTGCCAGCAGCTTCTGGCAGGCGGTCGGGGAAAAACTGTTTTTT. Translation: CASSFWQAVGEKLFF.

This clonotype was detected only a few times. This sequence joins TRBV3-1 and TRBJ2-1; 9 nucleotides align to TRBD1. V shed 4 bases, J shed 3 bases, and the junction held 7 bases outside the gene matches. The CDR3 loop spans 16 amino acids. Germline V gives CDR1 LGHDT, CDR2 YNNKEL (reference sequence). The CDR3 protein is CASSPLRDRDYNEQFF. CDR3 coding DNA: TGTGCCAGCAGCCCTCTCCGGGACAGGGACTACAATGAGCAGTTCTTC.

This chain uses TRBV27 with TRBJ2-5; the match to TRBD2 covers 8 bases. The J call is doubtful: the DNA matches TRBJ2-1 better. Per germline, CDR1 MNHEY and CDR2 SMNVEV (reference sequence). The CDR3 is made up of 13 amino acids. The CDR3 sequence: CASSMVAGSEQFF. The DNA of the CDR3 is TGTGCCAGCAGTATGGTAGCGGGATCTGAGCAGTTCTTC.

This chain connects TRBV28 to TRBJ2-5, with D maybe TRBD2 (9 bases). CDR1 is MDHEN and CDR2 is SYDVKM in the germline V gene. The CDR3 contains 18 residues. V was cut by 1 base and J by 2 bases, with 20 bases left in between. The CDR3 sequence: CASSLSRGLAGTQETQYF. The CDR3 nucleotides are TGTGCCAGCAGTTTATCCAGGGGGCTAGCGGGGACGCAAGAGACCCAGTACTTC.

This clonotype was seen a few times. The chain recombines TRBV29-1 with TRBJ2-1, with D tentatively TRBD1 (5 bases). The germline gives CDR1 SQVTM, CDR2 ANQGSEA. The CDR3 runs to 16 residues. Trimming shortened V by 0 bases and J by 6 bases, and 18 bases separated the two germline ends. Here the CDR3 reads CSVEDQGSSWGNEQFF. In DNA form, the CDR3 reads TGCAGCGTTGAAGATCAGGGCTCTTCTTGGGGCAATGAGCAGTTCTTC.

The chain uses TRBV5-1 and TRBJ2-3; D gene uncertain. Trimming stripped 4 bases from V and 2 bases from J, with 14 bases between. Germline-derived CDR1 and CDR2 are SGHRS and YFSETQ. The CDR3 spans 15 residues. CDR3 in DNA: TGCGCCAGCAGCCCGGATAGCCAAATCACAGATACGCAGTATTTT. The encoded protein is CASSPDSQITDTQYF. The complete variable domain, with remaining parts taken from reference TRBV5-1 and TRBJ2-3, reads KAGVTQTPRYLIKTRGQQVTLSCSPISGHRSVSWYQQTPGQGLQFLFEYFSETQRNKGNFPGRFSGRQFSNSRSEMNVSTLELGDSALYLCASSPDSQITDTQYFGPGTRLTVL.

The CDR3 reads CASSSRDRSYGYTF. The CDR3 DNA follows: TGTGCCAGCAGCTCCCGGGACAGGTCATATGGCTACACCTTC. This rearrangement joins TRBV7-9 to TRBJ1-2, with 8 positions matching TRBD1. V lost 4 bases and J lost 5; bases outside the gene matches: 6. The germline gives CDR1 SEHNR, CDR2 FQNEAQ (reference sequence). This CDR3 has 14 residues.

The chain links TRBV7-9 to TRBJ2-5; D not resolved. CDR1 is SEHNR, CDR2 FQNEAQ, per germline (reference sequence). The CDR3 extends over 12 amino acids. The V gene lost 10 bases and the J gene lost 5 bases, with 14 bases spanning the gap. The CDR3 DNA reads TGTGCCACCCATGCTCTTGGGGAGACCCAGTACTTC. It translates to CATHALGETQYF.

Regarding this clonotype: A much larger clonotype is one base distant, so this may be a read error. The chain recombines TRBV7-2 with TRBJ2-7; D not certain. CDR1 and CDR2 (germline): SGHTA, FQGNSA. V was trimmed by 4 bases and J by 1 base, leaving 14 bases between them. This CDR3 comprises 15 residues. CDR3 DNA: TGTGCCAGCAGCTCGTTTGCGAGACGATCCTACGAGCAGTACTTC. It specifies CASSSFARRSYEQYF.

The rearrangement joins TRBV20-1 to TRBJ2-7; TRBD2 might be the D (7 bases). Trimming took 4 bases from V and 2 from J, leaving 15 bases between them. The CDR3 covers 14 residues. Germline V gene sequence: CDR1 DFQATT, CDR2 SNEGSKA (reference sequence). The CDR3 spells CSAMEGGRPYEQYF. For the CDR3, the DNA is TGCAGTGCTATGGAGGGGGGGAGGCCCTACGAGCAGTACTTC.

This clonotype occurred a few times. The J gene is TRBJ2-5, the V gene TRBV7-6; 12 bases match TRBD2. Germline V CDR1 and CDR2: SGHVS, FNYEAQ. V shed 11 bases, J shed 6 bases, and the junction held 7 bases outside the gene matches. The CDR3 sequence is 13 residues long. Here the CDR3 DNA reads TGTGCCCCCTGGACTAGCGGGGTGAAGACCCAGTACTTC. Its translation is CAPWTSGVKTQYF.

This clonotype was found a few times. One end of the junction varies from germline; a read error may be responsible. This chain joins TRBV4-3 and TRBJ2-2; possibly TRBD1 or TRBD2 for D (6 bases each). Germline V gene data show CDR1 as LGHNA and CDR2 as YSLEER. The CDR3 contains 17 residues. The CDR3 sequence: CASSQDYPGENTGGLFF. CDR3 coding DNA: TGCGCCAGCAGCCAAGATTACCCAGGGGAGAACACCGGGGGGCTGTTTTTT.

This clonotype was found a few times. The chain recombines TRBV20-1 with TRBJ2-4; no clear D. Germline-derived CDR1 and CDR2 are DFQATT and SNEGSKA (reference sequence). The V end was cut by 0 bases, the J end by 0 bases, with 9 bases between. The CDR3 is 15 amino acids. CDR3 sequence reads: CSARDRLLAKNIQYF. The CDR3 DNA sequence: TGCAGTGCTAGAGATCGGCTACTAGCCAAAAACATTCAGTACTTC.

This sequence joins TRBV3-1 and TRBJ2-5, with D possibly being TRBD1 or TRBD2 (5 bases each). Germline V gives CDR1 LGHDT, CDR2 YNNKEL (reference sequence). V dropped 4 bases and J dropped 8 bases, with 14 bases sitting between them. The CDR3 sequence is 13 residues long. In DNA form, the CDR3 reads TGTGCCAGCAGCCCTGGGACCGAAGGAACCCAGTACTTC. Residues: CASSPGTEGTQYF.

This clonotype was seen more than once but under ten times. The J gene is TRBJ2-3, the V gene TRBV7-9; no definite D call. Trimming cost V 1 base and J 4 bases, with 18 bases left between them. From germline, CDR1 is SEHNR and CDR2 FQNEAQ (reference sequence). This CDR3 spans 17 amino acids. The CDR3 loop reads CASSLGLQAARADTQYF. The CDR3 DNA is TGTGCCAGCAGCTTAGGGCTTCAGGCGGCAAGAGCAGATACGCAGTATTTT.